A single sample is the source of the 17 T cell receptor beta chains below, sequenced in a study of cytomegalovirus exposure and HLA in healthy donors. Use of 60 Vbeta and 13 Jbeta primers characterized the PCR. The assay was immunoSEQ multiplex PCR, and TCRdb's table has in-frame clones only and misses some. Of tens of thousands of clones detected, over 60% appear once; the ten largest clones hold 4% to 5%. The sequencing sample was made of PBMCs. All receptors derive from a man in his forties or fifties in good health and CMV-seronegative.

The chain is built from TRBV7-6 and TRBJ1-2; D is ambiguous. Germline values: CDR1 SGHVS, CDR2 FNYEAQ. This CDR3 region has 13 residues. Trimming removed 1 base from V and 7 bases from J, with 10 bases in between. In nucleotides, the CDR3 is TGTGCCAGCAGCTTAGACCCAGGTAGTGGCTACACCTTC. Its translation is CASSLDPGSGYTF. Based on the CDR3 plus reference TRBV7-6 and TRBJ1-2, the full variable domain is GAGVSQSPRYKVTKRGQDVALRCDPISGHVSLYWYRQALGQGPEFLTYFNYEAQQDKSGLPNDRFSAERPEGSISTLTIQRTEQRDSAMYRCASSLDPGSGYTFGSGTRLTVV.

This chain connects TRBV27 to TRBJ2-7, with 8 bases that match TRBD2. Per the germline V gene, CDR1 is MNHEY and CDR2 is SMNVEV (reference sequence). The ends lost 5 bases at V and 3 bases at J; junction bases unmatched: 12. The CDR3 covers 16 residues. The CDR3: CASSTKREYTFYEQYF. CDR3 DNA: TGTGCCAGCAGTACTAAGCGGGAGTATACGTTCTACGAGCAGTACTTC.

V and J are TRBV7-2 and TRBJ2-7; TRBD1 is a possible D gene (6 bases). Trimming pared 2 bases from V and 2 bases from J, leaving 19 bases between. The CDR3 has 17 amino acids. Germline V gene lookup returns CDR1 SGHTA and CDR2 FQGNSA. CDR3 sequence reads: CASSLIAVGTQTYEQYF. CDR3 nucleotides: TGTGCCAGCAGCTTAATCGCCGTGGGGACACAGACCTACGAGCAGTACTTC.

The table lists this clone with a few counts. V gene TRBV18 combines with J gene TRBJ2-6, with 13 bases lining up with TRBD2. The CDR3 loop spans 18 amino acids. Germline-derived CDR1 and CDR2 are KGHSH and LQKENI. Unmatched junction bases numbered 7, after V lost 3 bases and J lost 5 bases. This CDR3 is CASSPFGLAGDWANVLTF. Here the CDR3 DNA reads TGTGCCAGCTCACCCTTCGGACTAGCGGGAGATTGGGCCAACGTCCTGACTTTC.

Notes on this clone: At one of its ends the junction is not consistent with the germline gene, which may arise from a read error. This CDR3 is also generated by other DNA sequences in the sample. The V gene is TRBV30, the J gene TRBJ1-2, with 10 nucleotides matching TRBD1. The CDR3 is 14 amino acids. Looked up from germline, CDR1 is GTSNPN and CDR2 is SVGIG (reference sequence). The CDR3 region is CAWTWDRGNYGYTF. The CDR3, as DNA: TGCGCCTGGACTTGGGACAGGGGTAACTATGGCTACACCTTC.

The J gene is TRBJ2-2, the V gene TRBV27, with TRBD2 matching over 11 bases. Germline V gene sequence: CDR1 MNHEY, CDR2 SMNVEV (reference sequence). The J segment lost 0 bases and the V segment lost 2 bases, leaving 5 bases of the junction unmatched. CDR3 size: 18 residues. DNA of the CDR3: TGTGCCAGCAGTTTAAAGGGACTAGCGGCCACGAACACCGGGGAGCTGTTTTTT. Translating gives CASSLKGLAATNTGELFF.

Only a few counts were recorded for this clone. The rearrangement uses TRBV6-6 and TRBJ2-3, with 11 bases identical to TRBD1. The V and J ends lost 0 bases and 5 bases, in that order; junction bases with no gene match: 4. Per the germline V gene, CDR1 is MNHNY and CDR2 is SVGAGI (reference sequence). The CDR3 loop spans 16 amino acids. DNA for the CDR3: TGTGCCAGCAGTTACTCTGGACAGGGGGCAGGAGATACGCAGTATTTT. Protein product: CASSYSGQGAGDTQYF.

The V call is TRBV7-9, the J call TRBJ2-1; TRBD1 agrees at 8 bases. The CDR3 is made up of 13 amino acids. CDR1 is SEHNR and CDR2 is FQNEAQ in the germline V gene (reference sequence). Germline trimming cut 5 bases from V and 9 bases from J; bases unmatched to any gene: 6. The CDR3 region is CASSETGVGEQFF. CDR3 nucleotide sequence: TGTGCCAGCAGCGAGACAGGGGTCGGTGAGCAGTTCTTC.

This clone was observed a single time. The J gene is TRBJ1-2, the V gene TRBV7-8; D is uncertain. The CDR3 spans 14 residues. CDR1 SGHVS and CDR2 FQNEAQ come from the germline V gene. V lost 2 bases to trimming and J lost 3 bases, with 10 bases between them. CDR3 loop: CASSLTLSDYGYTF. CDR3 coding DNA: TGTGCCAGCAGCTTAACTTTGTCGGACTATGGCTACACCTTC.

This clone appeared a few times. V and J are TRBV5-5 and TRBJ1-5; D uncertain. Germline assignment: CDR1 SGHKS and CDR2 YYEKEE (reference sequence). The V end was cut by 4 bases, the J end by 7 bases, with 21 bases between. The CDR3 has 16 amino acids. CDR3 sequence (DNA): TGTGCCAGCAGCGACCGGGTCCCATCCCTAGGCCAGCCCCAGCATTTT. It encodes CASSDRVPSLGQPQHF.

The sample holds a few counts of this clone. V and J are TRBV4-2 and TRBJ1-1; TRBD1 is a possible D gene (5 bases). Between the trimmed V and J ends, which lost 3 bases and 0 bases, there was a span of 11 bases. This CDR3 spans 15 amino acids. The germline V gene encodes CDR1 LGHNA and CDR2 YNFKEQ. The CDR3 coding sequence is TGTGCCAGCAGCCAGCCGGGCAGGGTGAACACTGAAGCTTTCTTT. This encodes CASSQPGRVNTEAFF.

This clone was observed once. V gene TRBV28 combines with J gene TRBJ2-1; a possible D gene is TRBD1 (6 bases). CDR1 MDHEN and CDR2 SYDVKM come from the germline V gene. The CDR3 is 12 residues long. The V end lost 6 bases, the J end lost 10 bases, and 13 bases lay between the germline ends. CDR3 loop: CASSSPTGEQFF. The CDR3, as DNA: TGTGCCAGCAGCTCACCGACAGGCGAGCAGTTCTTC. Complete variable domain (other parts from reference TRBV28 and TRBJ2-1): DVKVTQSSRYLVKRTGEKVFLECVQDMDHENMFWYRQDPGLGLRLIYFSYDVKMKEKGDIPEGYSVSREKKERFSLILESASTNQTSMYLCASSSPTGEQFFGPGTRLTVL.

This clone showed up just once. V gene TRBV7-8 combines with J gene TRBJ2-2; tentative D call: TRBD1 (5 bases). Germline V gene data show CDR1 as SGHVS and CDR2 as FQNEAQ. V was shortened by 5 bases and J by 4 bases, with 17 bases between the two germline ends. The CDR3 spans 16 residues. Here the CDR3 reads CASSPFVSRATGELFF. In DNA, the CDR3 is TGTGCCAGCAGCCCCTTCGTTAGCAGGGCCACCGGGGAGCTGTTTTTT.

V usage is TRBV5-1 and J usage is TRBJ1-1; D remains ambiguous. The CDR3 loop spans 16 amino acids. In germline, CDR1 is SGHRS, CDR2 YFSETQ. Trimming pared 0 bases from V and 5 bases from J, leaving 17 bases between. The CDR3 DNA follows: TGCGCCAGCAGCTTGGATACTCTCCGATCGTATACTGAAGCTTTCTTT. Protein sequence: CASSLDTLRSYTEAFF. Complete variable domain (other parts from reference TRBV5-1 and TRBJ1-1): KAGVTQTPRYLIKTRGQQVTLSCSPISGHRSVSWYQQTPGQGLQFLFEYFSETQRNKGNFPGRFSGRQFSNSRSEMNVSTLELGDSALYLCASSLDTLRSYTEAFFGQGTRLTVV.

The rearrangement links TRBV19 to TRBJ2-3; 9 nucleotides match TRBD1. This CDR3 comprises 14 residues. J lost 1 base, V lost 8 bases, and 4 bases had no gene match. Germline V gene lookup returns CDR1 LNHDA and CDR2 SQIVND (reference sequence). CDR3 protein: CASRRQGGTDTQYF. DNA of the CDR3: TGTGCCAGTCGGCGACAGGGGGGCACAGATACGCAGTATTTT.

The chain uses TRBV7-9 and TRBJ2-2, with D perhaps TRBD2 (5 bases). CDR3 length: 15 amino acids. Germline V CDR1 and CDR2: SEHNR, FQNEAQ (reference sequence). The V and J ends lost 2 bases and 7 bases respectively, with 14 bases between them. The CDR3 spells CASSLRSALGGELFF. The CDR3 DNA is TGTGCCAGCAGCTTACGTAGCGCCTTAGGCGGGGAGCTGTTTTTT. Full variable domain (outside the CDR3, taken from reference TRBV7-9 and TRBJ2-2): DTGVSQNPRHKITKRGQNVTFRCDPISEHNRLYWYRQTLGQGPEFLTYFQNEAQLEKSRLLSDRFSAERPKGSFSTLEIQRTEQGDSAMYLCASSLRSALGGELFFGEGSRLTVL.

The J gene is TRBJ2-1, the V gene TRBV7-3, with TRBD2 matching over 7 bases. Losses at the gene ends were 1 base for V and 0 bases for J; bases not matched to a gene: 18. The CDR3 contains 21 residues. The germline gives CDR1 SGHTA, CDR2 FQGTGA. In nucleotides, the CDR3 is TGTGCCAGCAGCTTAAATGGGGCGGGAGTGGTTTCCCAGAGCTCCTACAATGAGCAGTTCTTC. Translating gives CASSLNGAGVVSQSSYNEQFF. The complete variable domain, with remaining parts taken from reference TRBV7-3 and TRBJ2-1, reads GAGVSQTPSNKVTEKGKYVELRCDPISGHTALYWYRQSLGQGPEFLIYFQGTGAADDSGLPNDRFFAVRPEGSVSTLKIQRTERGDSAVYLCASSLNGAGVVSQSSYNEQFFGPGTRLTVL.